Listed here are 9 T cell receptor beta chains from one sample, sequenced in a study of T cells after yellow fever vaccination. Via MiXCR, TCRdb re-called the 5' RACE reads, giving one row per CDR3 protein. Here the sample spans 150,000 to 200,000 distinct CDR3 sequences, approximately 10% being singletons. The sample consisted of CD8+ T cells sorted from PBMCs, taken 15 days after the yellow fever booster vaccination. These receptors all stem from a man younger than 35 who received the YFV17D yellow fever vaccine.

This clonotype came up a few times. V and J are TRBV12-3 or TRBV12-4 and TRBJ1-1, with D possibly TRBD1 on 5 matching bases. CDR3 length equals 13 residues. Trimming removed 6 bases from V and 3 bases from J, with 11 bases in between. CDR3 sequence reads: CASSWGLYTEAFF. The CDR3 DNA is TGTGCCAGCAGCTGGGGGTTGTACACTGAAGCTTTCTTT.

This clonotype was seen a few times. This chain joins TRBV7-9 and TRBJ1-6; D is ambiguous. The CDR3 is 13 amino acids. The V end lost 2 bases, the J end lost 7 bases, and 6 bases lay between the germline ends. Germline V CDR1 and CDR2: SEHNR, FQNEAQ (reference sequence). In DNA form, the CDR3 reads TGTGCCAGCAGCTTACAGCGGAATTCACCCCTCCACTTT. It codes for CASSLQRNSPLHF.

This clonotype was counted between two and nine times. The gene calls are TRBV7-2 and TRBJ2-1, with D tentatively TRBD2 (7 bases). The CDR3 is 18 residues long. Trimming took 1 base from V and 4 from J, leaving 20 bases between them. The germline V gene has CDR1 SGHTA and CDR2 FQGNSA. CDR3 sequence (DNA): TGTGCCAGCAGCTTAGTATCACGGTTCGAGGGGGGGTACAATGAGCAGTTCTTC. It codes for CASSLVSRFEGGYNEQFF.

The chain recombines TRBV7-9 with TRBJ1-6; a possible D gene is TRBD1 (6 bases). The CDR3 spans 14 residues. Per germline, CDR1 SEHNR and CDR2 FQNEAQ (reference sequence). Trimming pared 4 bases from V and 6 bases from J, leaving 10 bases between. CDR3 DNA: TGTGCCAGCAGCTCCGGACAGCCTAATTCACCCCTCCACTTT. Amino acids: CASSSGQPNSPLHF.

The chain carries TRBV7-2 and TRBJ2-7, with D uncertain. From germline, CDR1 is SGHTA and CDR2 FQGNSA. The CDR3 spans 13 residues. With 2 bases removed from V and 2 bases from J, the gap between germline ends came to 7 bases. This chain's CDR3 is CASSLWPTYEQYF. In DNA, the CDR3 is TGTGCCAGCAGCTTATGGCCAACCTACGAGCAGTACTTC.

This clonotype was detected a few times. The chain couples TRBV9 to TRBJ1-4, with D tentatively TRBD1 (6 bases). Trimming cost V 0 bases and J 8 bases, with 11 bases left between them. Germline CDR1 SGDLS, CDR2 YYNGEE. The CDR3 is 14 amino acids. CDR3 in DNA: TGTGCCAGCAGCGTAGGGCAGGGGTTGGAAAAACTGTTTTTT. Amino acid sequence: CASSVGQGLEKLFF.

This chain uses TRBV13 with TRBJ2-7; the match to TRBD2 covers 8 bases. The CDR3 runs to 15 residues. Germline values: CDR1 PRHDT, CDR2 FYEKMQ (reference sequence). Trimming cost V 0 bases and J 5 bases; bases outside gene matches: 6. The CDR3 sequence is CASSLGGGAGDEQYV. Here the CDR3 DNA reads TGTGCCAGCAGCTTAGGCGGGGGGGCAGGGGACGAGCAGTACGTC.

This clonotype is categorized as medium-sized. The CDR3 nucleotides are TGCAGCGTTGAGACTTGGGACAGGGGACTCCTAGCACAAGATACGCAGTATTTT. This translates into CSVETWDRGLLAQDTQYF. The J gene is TRBJ2-3, the V gene TRBV29-1, with TRBD1 identical over 10 bases. Germline V CDR1 and CDR2: SQVTM, ANQGSEA. V shed 3 bases, J shed 5 bases, and the junction held 17 bases outside the gene matches. The CDR3 totals 18 residues.

CDR3 DNA sequence: TGTGCCAGCAGCTCAAATTACAATGAGCAGTTCTTC. Encoded protein: CASSSNYNEQFF. The chain combines TRBV7-2 with TRBJ2-1; D uncertain. Per germline, CDR1 SGHTA and CDR2 FQGNSA. Trimming removed 4 bases at V and 4 bases at J, with 5 bases between. This CDR3 is 12 amino acids long.